This entry lists 10 T cell receptor beta chains sequenced from one sample in a study of identical twins. MiXCR was run by TCRdb on the 5' RACE reads, yielding one entry per CDR3 protein. This table holds more than 1.5 million distinct CDR3 sequences, around 29% found once. The sample comprised cord blood. The receptors were gathered from a newborn girl in good health.

This clonotype has only a few counts. This sequence joins TRBV2 and TRBJ2-4; D is unresolved. V was shortened by 0 bases and J by 0 bases, with 9 bases between the two germline ends. Looked up from germline, CDR1 is SNHLY and CDR2 is FYNNEI. This CDR3 is 16 amino acids long. The CDR3 DNA sequence: TGTGCCAGCAGTGAAGCGAGGACCGCAGCCAAAAACATTCAGTACTTC. This sequence encodes CASSEARTAAKNIQYF.

This clonotype turned up a few times. The chain is built from TRBV7-2 and TRBJ2-5; D might be TRBD1 (5 bases). The J call could be wrong; TRBJ2-7 is a better fit for the DNA end. The CDR3 spans 12 residues. The V gene's germline CDR1 is SGHTA and CDR2 FQGNSA. The CDR3 DNA sequence: TGTGCCAGCAGCTTATCGACAGACGAGCAGTACTTC. This gives the protein CASSLSTDEQYF.

The chain joins TRBV6-2 or TRBV6-3 to TRBJ2-7, with no clear D. The CDR3 extends over 15 amino acids. Germline CDR1 is MNHEY and CDR2 is SVGEGT. V was shortened by 6 bases and J by 0 bases, with 15 bases between the two germline ends. In DNA form, the CDR3 reads TGTGCCAGCAGGCCGCACGGGTCAGCCTCCTACGAGCAGTACTTC. This translates into CASRPHGSASYEQYF.

This clonotype was picked up a small number of times. V usage is TRBV20-1 and J usage is TRBJ1-6; D is perhaps TRBD1 (5 bases). V shed 1 base and J shed 4 bases, with 8 bases lying between them. Germline CDR1 and CDR2: DFQATT and SNEGSKA (reference sequence). The length of the CDR3 is 14 residues. CDR3 amino acids: CSARGRGYNSPLHF. CDR3 nucleotide sequence: TGCAGTGCTAGAGGTCGGGGGTATAATTCACCCCTCCACTTT.

This clonotype showed up many times. The chain is built from TRBV28 and TRBJ1-6; 7 bases match TRBD1. Trimming removed 6 bases from V and 0 bases from J; junction bases left unmatched: 5. The CDR3 extends over 16 amino acids. Germline CDR1 is MDHEN and CDR2 is SYDVKM. The CDR3 DNA reads as TGTGCCAGCAGCTTACAGGGGAGCTCCTATAATTCACCCCTCCACTTT. This sequence encodes CASSLQGSSYNSPLHF.

This sequence joins TRBV6-6 and TRBJ1-1; tentatively, D is TRBD1 (5 bases). The CDR3 is 13 residues long. With 5 bases removed from V and 4 bases from J, the gap between germline ends came to 11 bases. Germline CDR1 and CDR2: MNHNY and SVGAGI (reference sequence). The CDR3 DNA reads as TGTGCCAGCAGTAAAACAGGCTCCACTGAAGCTTTCTTT. Translated: CASSKTGSTEAFF.

CDR3 sequence reads: CASSLEAAGGLSTDTQYF. In DNA form, the CDR3 reads TGCGCCAGCAGCTTGGAGGCAGCAGGGGGACTTAGCACAGATACGCAGTATTTT. V and J are TRBV5-1 and TRBJ2-3; possible D gene TRBD1, 7 bases. The CDR3 contains 18 residues. The V gene's germline CDR1 is SGHRS and CDR2 YFSETQ. V was cut by 0 bases and J by 0 bases, with 17 bases left in between. Full variable domain (remainder filled in from reference TRBV5-1 and TRBJ2-3): KAGVTQTPRYLIKTRGQQVTLSCSPISGHRSVSWYQQTPGQGLQFLFEYFSETQRNKGNFPGRFSGRQFSNSRSEMNVSTLELGDSALYLCASSLEAAGGLSTDTQYFGPGTRLTVL.

This clonotype was counted between two and nine times. The chain recombines TRBV27 with TRBJ1-4; 10 bases fit TRBD1. Losses at the gene ends were 0 bases for V and 6 bases for J; bases not matched to a gene: 13. The length of the CDR3 is 19 residues. The V gene's germline CDR1 is MNHEY and CDR2 SMNVEV (reference sequence). CDR3 in amino acids: CASSLSRTGGGWLDEKLFF. CDR3 bases: TGTGCCAGCAGTTTATCGAGGACAGGGGGGGGGTGGCTCGATGAAAAACTGTTTTTT.

This clonotype was recorded a few times. The CDR3 spells CASSRRRDLAGELFF. The CDR3 DNA reads TGTGCCAGCAGTCGGAGGCGGGACTTAGCCGGGGAGCTGTTTTTT. This chain joins TRBV6-1 and TRBJ2-2; TRBD2 is a possible D gene (6 bases). CDR1 and CDR2 from the germline V gene are MNHNS and SASEGT. CDR3 length: 15 residues. Trimming stripped 5 bases from V and 6 bases from J, with 16 bases between.

This chain links TRBV20-1 with TRBJ1-5; TRBD1 aligns across 8 bases. V was pared by 6 bases and J by 0 bases, with 7 bases of the junction left unmatched. This CDR3 is 15 amino acids long. The germline CDR1 and CDR2 sequences are DFQATT and SNEGSKA (reference sequence). The chain's CDR3 is CSAKWTGTSNQPQHF. CDR3 bases: TGCAGTGCCAAGTGGACAGGGACTAGCAATCAGCCCCAGCATTTT.